These T cell receptor beta chains were read from a single sample in a study of blood T cell repertoires in COVID-19. Profiled with immunoSEQ multiplex PCR; TCRdb holds only in-frame clones, not every one. The sample shows around 290,000 clones, approximately 86% of them seen only once. The specimen was PBMCs or T cells enriched from blood (not recorded which). These receptor sequences come from a woman in her twenties or thirties who had recovered from COVID-19. CDR3s include the opening cysteine and the closing phenylalanine or tryptophan. The D gene is left open where the match is weak. Only some rows state a clone size, as once, few, many or a class for expanded clones.

V	length	J	size	D	DNA	CDR3
TRBV3-1/TRBV3-2	15	TRBJ1-2	few	TRBD1	TGTGCCAGCAGCCAACGGGACAGGGGCAACTATGGCTACACCTTC	CASSQRDRGNYGYTF
TRBV10-3	16	TRBJ2-3	once	TRBD2	TGTGCCATCAGTGGTGTCGGACTAGGGGTCACAGATACGCAGTATTTT	CAISGVGLGVTDTQYF
TRBV6-4	16	TRBJ1-2	NA	TRBD1	TGTGCCAGCTTTCCCAGCGGGACAGGGTATCAGTGGGGCTACACCTTC	CASFPSGTGYQWGYTF
TRBV28	15	TRBJ2-5	NA	TRBD1	TGTGCCAGCAGTTTATTGGGACAGACCCAAGAGACCCAGTACTTC	CASSLLGQTQETQYF
TRBV27	15	TRBJ2-3	NA	TRBD2	TGTGCCAGCACCACTAGCGGGAGAATGGCAGATACGCAGTATTTT	CASTTSGRMADTQYF
TRBV19	16	TRBJ1-5	once	TRBD1	TGTGCCAGCAGAGCCAAGACAGGGGCCTATATGCGGCCCCAGCATTTT	CASRAKTGAYMRPQHF
TRBV6-8	16	TRBJ2-7	NA	NA	TGTGCCAGCAGTTACCCTTCGCCGGGTTACTCCTACGAGCAGTACTTC	CASSYPSPGYSYEQYF
TRBV18	17	TRBJ1-2	NA	NA	TGTGCCAGCTCACCTAACCAGGCGACCGGATGGAACTATGGCTACACCTTC	CASSPNQATGWNYGYTF
TRBV2	14	TRBJ2-2	NA	TRBD1	TGTGCCGGTAGACAGGGGGCGAACACCGGGGAGCTGTTTTTT	CAGRQGANTGELFF
TRBV7-3	13	TRBJ2-5	few	NA	TGTGCCAGCAGCTTAATGCCCGGTGAGACCCAGTACTTC	CASSLMPGETQYF
TRBV5-1	17	TRBJ2-1	NA	TRBD1	TGCGCCAGCAGCTCAGAAATAGGGGACAGAACGTACAATGAGCAGTTCTTC	CASSSEIGDRTYNEQFF
TRBV10-3	13	TRBJ1-3	NA	NA	TGTGCCATCAGTGACGGGTCTGGAAACACCATATATTTT	CAISDGSGNTIYF
TRBV7-2	14	TRBJ2-7	NA	NA	TGTGCCAGCAGCAGACCAGGGGACTCCTACGAGCAGTACTTC	CASSRPGDSYEQYF
TRBV24-1	15	TRBJ1-5	NA	NA	TGTGCCACCAGGGGGGGGTTCGGGGGCAATCAGCCCCAGCATTTT	CATRGGFGGNQPQHF
TRBV7-6	16	TRBJ2-5	NA	TRBD2	TGTGCCAGCAGCTTAAAGTCTAGCGGGAGGATGGAGACCCAGTACTTC	CASSLKSSGRMETQYF
TRBV6-5	12	TRBJ2-1	NA	TRBD1	TGTGCCAGCAAGCGGCCGTCAGGGGGTCAGTTCTTC	CASKRPSGGQFF
TRBV5-5	15	TRBJ1-5	NA	TRBD1	TGTGCCAGCAGCTTACAGGGGAGTAGCAATCAGCCCCAGCATTTT	CASSLQGSSNQPQHF
TRBV30	13	TRBJ1-1	NA	NA	TGTGCCTGTGCTCTTCAACCGGGCACTGAAGCTTTCTTT	CACALQPGTEAFF
TRBV27	13	TRBJ1-1	NA	NA	TGTGCCAGCAGTCGCGGACAGTACACTGAAGCTTTCTTT	CASSRGQYTEAFF
TRBV23-1	15	TRBJ2-5	NA	NA	TGCGCCAGCAGGGTGCACAGGCGGGGAAAAGAGACCCAGTACTTC	CASRVHRRGKETQYF
TRBV27	13	TRBJ2-7	NA	NA	TGTGCCAGCAGTTTAATGGGAGAATACGAGCAGTACTTC	CASSLMGEYEQYF
TRBV3-1/TRBV3-2	16	TRBJ2-7	NA	NA	TGTGCCAGCAGCCAATCAAGGGGGTGTAGGGCCTACGAGCAGTACTTC	CASSQSRGCRAYEQYF
TRBV6-6	16	TRBJ2-4	NA	NA	TGTGCCAGCAATACTGGGGGCAGCCTAGCCAAAAACATTCAGTACTTC	CASNTGGSLAKNIQYF
TRBV9	13	TRBJ1-5	once	NA	TGTGCCAGCAGCTCGGGTCACAATCAGCCCCAGCATTTT	CASSSGHNQPQHF
TRBV5-1	15	TRBJ2-3	NA	NA	TGCGCCAGCGGAAGAGAAGACAGATCCACAGATACGCAGTATTTT	CASGREDRSTDTQYF
TRBV29-1	13	TRBJ2-5	NA	TRBD1	TGCAGCGTCAGATTAGGGGGCGCGGAGACCCAGTACTTC	CSVRLGGAETQYF
TRBV9	17	TRBJ2-3	NA	TRBD2	TGTGCCAGCAGCGTAGCCGTACTAGCGGGAGGGCAAGATACGCAGTATTTT	CASSVAVLAGGQDTQYF
TRBV11-3	14	TRBJ1-1	NA	NA	TGTGCCAGCAGCTTTAACAGCCCGAACACTGAAGCTTTCTTT	CASSFNSPNTEAFF
TRBV4-3	16	TRBJ2-3	NA	TRBD2	TGCGCCAGCAGCCAAGATCTTGGACTAGCGGGGGATACGCAGTATTTT	CASSQDLGLAGDTQYF
TRBV29-1	13	TRBJ1-2	NA	NA	TGCAGCGTATTATCAGGGGTTAGCTATGGCTACACCTTC	CSVLSGVSYGYTF
TRBV2	15	TRBJ1-5	NA	NA	TGTGCCAGCAGGGGGAGGGGGACTAGCAATCAGCCCCAGCATTTT	CASRGRGTSNQPQHF
TRBV9	16	TRBJ1-2	NA	NA	TGTGCCAGCAGCTCCTCTGTAGGACAGTTCTCCTATGGCTACACCTTC	CASSSSVGQFSYGYTF
TRBV28	13	TRBJ1-6	NA	NA	TGTGCCAGCAGTTTCACAGGGATCGGACCCCTCCACTTT	CASSFTGIGPLHF
TRBV29-1	14	TRBJ1-2	NA	TRBD1	TGCAGCGTTCCCTCGACAGGGACGGGGTATGGCTACACCTTC	CSVPSTGTGYGYTF
TRBV4-3	15	TRBJ2-3	once	NA	TGCGCCAGCAGCCAACAGGCAGACGCAACAGATACGCAGTATTTT	CASSQQADATDTQYF
TRBV20-1	14	TRBJ2-3	NA	NA	TGCAGTGCTAGTAGCCAGGGTTGGGTAGATACGCAGTATTTT	CSASSQGWVDTQYF
TRBV5-1	15	TRBJ2-7	NA	TRBD1	TGCGCCAGCAGCTTGGATGGGACAGCCTACTACGAGCAGTACTTC	CASSLDGTAYYEQYF
TRBV19	14	TRBJ1-1	NA	NA	TGTGCCAGTAGTCAAAGTGGGGGAGGCACTGAAGCTTTCTTT	CASSQSGGGTEAFF
TRBV7-9	15	TRBJ1-1	once	NA	TGTGCCAGCAGCTCCCCGACAGCGGGTAACACTGAAGCTTTCTTT	CASSSPTAGNTEAFF
TRBV28	14	TRBJ1-6	NA	TRBD1	TGTGCCAGCAGTTTAGGACAGGCCGTGGTGACCCTCCACTTT	CASSLGQAVVTLHF
TRBV15	17	TRBJ1-5	NA	TRBD1	TGTGCCACCAGCAGACACCGGGACAGGGCTCGGGATCAGCCCCAGCATTTT	CATSRHRDRARDQPQHF
TRBV2	14	TRBJ1-5	NA	TRBD1	TGTGCCAGCAGTCTACAGGGGCTGCCTCAGCCCCAGCATTTT	CASSLQGLPQPQHF
TRBV11-3	14	TRBJ2-7	NA	TRBD1	TGTGCCAGCAGCTTAGGGACAGGTCCGTACGAGCAGTACTTC	CASSLGTGPYEQYF
TRBV7-8	15	TRBJ2-1	once	TRBD2	TGTGCCAGCAAGCCGGGACTAACGATCGTCAATGAGCAGTTCTTC	CASKPGLTIVNEQFF
TRBV18	15	TRBJ2-7	NA	TRBD2	TGTGCCAGCTCACAGCTAGCGGGAGAGAACTACGAGCAGTACTTC	CASSQLAGENYEQYF
TRBV4-1	15	TRBJ2-7	NA	NA	TGCGCCAGCAGCCAACCCGACAGATCTACCTACGAGCAGTACTTC	CASSQPDRSTYEQYF
TRBV5-1	17	TRBJ2-2	NA	TRBD2	TGCGCCAGCAGACACGGGCTAGCGGGGGCCTACGGCGGGGAGCTGTTTTTT	CASRHGLAGAYGGELFF